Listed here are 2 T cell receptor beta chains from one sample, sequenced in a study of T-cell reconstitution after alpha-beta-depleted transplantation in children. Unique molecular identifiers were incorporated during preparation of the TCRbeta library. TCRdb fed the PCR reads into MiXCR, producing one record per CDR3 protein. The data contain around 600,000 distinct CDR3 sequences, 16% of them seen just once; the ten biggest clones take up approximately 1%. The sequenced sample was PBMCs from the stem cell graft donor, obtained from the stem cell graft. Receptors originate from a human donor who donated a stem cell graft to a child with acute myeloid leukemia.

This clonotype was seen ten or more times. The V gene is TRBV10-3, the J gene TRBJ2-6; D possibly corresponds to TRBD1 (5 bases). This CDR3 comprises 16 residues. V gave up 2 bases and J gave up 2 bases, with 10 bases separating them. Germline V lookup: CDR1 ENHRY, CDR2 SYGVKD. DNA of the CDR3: TGTGCCATCAGTGAGGGGGCGGTTACTGGGGCCAACGTCCTGACTTTC. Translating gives CAISEGAVTGANVLTF.

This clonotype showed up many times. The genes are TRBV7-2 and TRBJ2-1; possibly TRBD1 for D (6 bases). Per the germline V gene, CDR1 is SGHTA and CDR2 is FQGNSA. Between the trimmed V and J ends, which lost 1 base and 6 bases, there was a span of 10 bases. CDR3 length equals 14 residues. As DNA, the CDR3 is TGTGCCAGCAGCTTAGGGAGACAGGCCAATGAGCAGTTCTTC. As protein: CASSLGRQANEQFF.